The 9 T cell receptor beta chains listed next were all sequenced from one sample in a study of blood T cell repertoires in COVID-19. Generated by immunoSEQ multiplex PCR, the TCRdb table keeps only in-frame clones and is missing some. The data contain 180,000 or so clones, around nine tenths of them singletons. The sequenced sample was peripheral blood. The origin of the receptors is a man aged 35-49 years with acute or convalescent COVID-19.

The chain recombines TRBV7-9 with TRBJ1-2; TRBD1 aligns across 9 bases. CDR3 length: 15 residues. Germline lookup yields CDR1 SEHNR and CDR2 FQNEAQ (reference sequence). The trim removed 1 base at V and 8 bases at J, leaving 8 bases unmatched. CDR3 loop: CASSLEDRGVSGYTF. In nucleotides, the CDR3 is TGTGCCAGCAGCTTAGAGGACAGGGGAGTAAGCGGCTACACCTTC.

This clone has more than one count but fewer than ten. The chain links TRBV3-1 (or the pseudogene TRBV3-2) to TRBJ1-1; 7 nucleotides agree with TRBD1. CDR1 LGHDT and CDR2 YNNKEL come from the germline V gene (reference sequence). The CDR3 length is 17 residues. After removal of 3 bases from V and 0 bases from J, the junction contained 10 bases not matched to a gene. The CDR3 spells CASSQTGSTFMNTEAFF. CDR3 DNA: TGTGCCAGCAGCCAGACAGGGTCTACCTTCATGAACACTGAAGCTTTCTTT.

This clone came up once. This CDR3 is CASSLGEVIDTQYF. The CDR3 nucleotides read TGTGCCAGCAGCTTAGGGGAGGTGATAGATACGCAGTATTTT. The chain joins TRBV13 to TRBJ2-3; tentative D call: TRBD2 (5 bases). The V and J ends lost 0 bases and 5 bases respectively, with 9 bases between them. Germline CDR1 PRHDT, CDR2 FYEKMQ (reference sequence). This CDR3 has 14 residues.

The chain is built from TRBV28 and TRBJ2-3; 12 bases map to TRBD1. Looked up from germline, CDR1 is MDHEN and CDR2 is SYDVKM. The length of the CDR3 is 16 residues. J was trimmed by 6 bases and V by 3 bases; bases with no gene match: 7. In nucleotides, the CDR3 is TGTGCCAGCAGTTTTTTGGGACAGGGGGCGCGGGATACGCAGTATTTT. This codes for CASSFLGQGARDTQYF. Together with reference TRBV28 and TRBJ2-3, the CDR3 gives the full variable domain: DVKVTQSSRYLVKRTGEKVFLECVQDMDHENMFWYRQDPGLGLRLIYFSYDVKMKEKGDIPEGYSVSREKKERFSLILESASTNQTSMYLCASSFLGQGARDTQYFGPGTRLTVL.

The rearrangement uses TRBV10-2 and TRBJ2-7, with unresolved D. V shed 7 bases and J shed 0 bases, with 16 bases lying between them. This CDR3 is 15 amino acids long. Germline V CDR1 and CDR2: WSHSY, SAAADI. CDR3 in amino acids: CASITPTRSSYEQYF. CDR3 sequence (DNA): TGCGCCAGCATTACACCAACAAGGAGCTCCTACGAGCAGTACTTC.

Only one count was recorded for this clone. As DNA, the CDR3 is TGTGCCAGCAGTTTTCGGGGGAGGGAAAAACTGTTTTTT. This gives the protein CASSFRGREKLFF. This chain connects TRBV12-3 or TRBV12-4 to TRBJ1-4; tentative D call: TRBD1 (5 bases). The V and J ends lost 3 bases and 8 bases respectively, with 10 bases between them. The CDR3 totals 13 residues.

V is TRBV12-3 or TRBV12-4 and J is TRBJ2-3; D not resolved. The CDR3 loop spans 12 amino acids. The ends were cut back, 3 bases at V and 8 bases at J, with 9 bases in the middle. This CDR3 is CASSFDLGTQYF. The CDR3 bases are TGTGCCAGCAGTTTCGACTTGGGTACGCAGTATTTT.

This clone was detected once. CDR3 sequence reads: CASSGGTGYVTYEQYF. Here the CDR3 DNA reads TGTGCCAGCAGTGGCGGAACAGGGTACGTGACCTACGAGCAGTACTTC. This chain joins TRBV6-1 and TRBJ2-7, with D possibly TRBD1 on 6 matching bases. This CDR3 region has 16 residues. Trimming pared 4 bases from V and 2 bases from J, leaving 18 bases between. Germline lookup yields CDR1 MNHNS and CDR2 SASEGT.

Points on this clone: The same CDR3 also results from other DNA sequences found in this sample. V usage is TRBV6-2 or TRBV6-3 and J usage is TRBJ1-5; D may be TRBD1 (5 bases). Germline CDR1 is MNHEY and CDR2 is SVGEGT. V was trimmed by 2 bases and J by 2 bases, leaving 10 bases between them. The CDR3 runs to 15 residues. CDR3 loop: CASSYGQGGNQPQHF. CDR3 DNA sequence: TGTGCCAGCAGTTACGGGCAGGGCGGCAATCAGCCCCAGCATTTT.